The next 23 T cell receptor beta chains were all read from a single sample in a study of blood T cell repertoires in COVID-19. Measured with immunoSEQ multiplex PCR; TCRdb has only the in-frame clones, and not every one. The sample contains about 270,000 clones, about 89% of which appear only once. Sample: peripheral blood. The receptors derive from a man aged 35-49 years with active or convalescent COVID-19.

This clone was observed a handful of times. This chain's CDR3 is CASGGGALYGYTF. The CDR3 DNA reads TGTGCCAGCGGCGGGGGGGCCCTTTATGGCTACACCTTC. The rearrangement links TRBV2 to TRBJ1-2, with D maybe TRBD1 (6 bases). Germline assignment: CDR1 SNHLY and CDR2 FYNNEI. The CDR3 has 13 residues. V lost 8 bases and J 5 bases, leaving 15 bases between the germline ends.

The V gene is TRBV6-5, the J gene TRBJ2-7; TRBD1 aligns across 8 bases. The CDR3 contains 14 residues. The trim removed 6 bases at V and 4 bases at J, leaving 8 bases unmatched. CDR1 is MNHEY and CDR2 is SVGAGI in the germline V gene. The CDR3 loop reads CASRRGQGAYEQYF. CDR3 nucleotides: TGTGCCAGCAGGAGGGGGCAGGGGGCTTACGAGCAGTACTTC.

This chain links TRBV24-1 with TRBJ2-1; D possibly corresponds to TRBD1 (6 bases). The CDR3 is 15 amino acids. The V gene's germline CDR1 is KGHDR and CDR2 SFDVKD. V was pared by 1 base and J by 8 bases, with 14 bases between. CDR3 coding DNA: TGTGCCACCAGTGATTTCGGGGCCAGGGGCTATGAGCAGTTCTTC. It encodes CATSDFGARGYEQFF.

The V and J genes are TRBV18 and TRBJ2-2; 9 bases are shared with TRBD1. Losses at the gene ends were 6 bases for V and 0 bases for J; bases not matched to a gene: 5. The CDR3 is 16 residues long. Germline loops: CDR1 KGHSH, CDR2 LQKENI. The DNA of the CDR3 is TGTGCCAGCTCGCAAACAGGGGGCACGAACACCGGGGAGCTGTTTTTT. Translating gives CASSQTGGTNTGELFF.

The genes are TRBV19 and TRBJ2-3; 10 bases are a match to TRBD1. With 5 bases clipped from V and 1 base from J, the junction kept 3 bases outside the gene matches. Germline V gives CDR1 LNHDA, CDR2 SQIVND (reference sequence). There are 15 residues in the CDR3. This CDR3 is CASSPGTGGTDTQYF. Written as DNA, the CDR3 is TGTGCCAGTAGTCCTGGGACAGGGGGCACAGATACGCAGTATTTT. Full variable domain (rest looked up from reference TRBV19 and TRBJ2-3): DGGITQSPKYLFRKEGQNVTLSCEQNLNHDAMYWYRQDPGQGLRLIYYSQIVNDFQKGDIAEGYSVSREKKESFPLTVTSAQKNPTAFYLCASSPGTGGTDTQYFGPGTRLTVL.

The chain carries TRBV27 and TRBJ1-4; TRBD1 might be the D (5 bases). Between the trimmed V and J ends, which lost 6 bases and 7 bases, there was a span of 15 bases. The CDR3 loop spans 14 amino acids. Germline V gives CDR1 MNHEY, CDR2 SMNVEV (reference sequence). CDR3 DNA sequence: TGTGCCAGCAGCCCTGTGGGGCTGGCTGAAAAACTGTTTTTT. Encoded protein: CASSPVGLAEKLFF.

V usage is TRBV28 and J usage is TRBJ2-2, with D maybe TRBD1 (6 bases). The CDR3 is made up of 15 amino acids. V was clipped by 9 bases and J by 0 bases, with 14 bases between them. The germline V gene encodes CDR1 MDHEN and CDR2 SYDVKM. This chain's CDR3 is CASSGAGANTGELFF. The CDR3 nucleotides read TGTGCCAGTTCAGGGGCAGGGGCGAACACCGGGGAGCTGTTTTTT.

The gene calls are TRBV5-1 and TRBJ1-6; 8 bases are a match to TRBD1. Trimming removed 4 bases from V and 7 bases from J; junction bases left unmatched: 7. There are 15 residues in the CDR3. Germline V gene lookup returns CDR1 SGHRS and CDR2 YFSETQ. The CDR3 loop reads CASSPWQGANSPLHF. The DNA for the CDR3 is TGCGCCAGCAGCCCCTGGCAGGGGGCGAATTCACCCCTCCACTTT. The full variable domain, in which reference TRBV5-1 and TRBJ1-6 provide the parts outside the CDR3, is KAGVTQTPRYLIKTRGQQVTLSCSPISGHRSVSWYQQTPGQGLQFLFEYFSETQRNKGNFPGRFSGRQFSNSRSEMNVSTLELGDSALYLCASSPWQGANSPLHFGNGTRLTVT.

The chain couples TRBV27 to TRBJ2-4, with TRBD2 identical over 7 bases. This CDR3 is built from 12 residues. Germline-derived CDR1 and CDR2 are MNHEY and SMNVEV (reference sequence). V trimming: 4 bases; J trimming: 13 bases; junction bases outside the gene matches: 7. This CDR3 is CASSSGGRGQYF. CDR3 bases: TGTGCCAGCAGTTCGGGGGGTCGGGGACAGTACTTC.

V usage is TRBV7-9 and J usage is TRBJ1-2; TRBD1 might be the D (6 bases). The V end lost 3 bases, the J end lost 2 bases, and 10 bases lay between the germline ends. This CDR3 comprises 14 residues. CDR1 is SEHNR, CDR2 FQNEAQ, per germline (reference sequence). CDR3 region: CASSLDSSNYGYTF. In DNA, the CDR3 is TGTGCCAGCAGCTTGGACAGCTCGAACTATGGCTACACCTTC.

CDR3 sequence: CASSQPLAGFYGEQFF. CDR3 coding DNA: TGTGCCAGCAGCCAACCTTTGGCGGGGTTCTACGGTGAGCAGTTCTTC. The chain joins TRBV13 to TRBJ2-1; possible D gene TRBD2, 6 bases. Germline CDR1 and CDR2: PRHDT and FYEKMQ (reference sequence). Trimming removed 5 bases from V and 9 bases from J, with 23 bases in between. This CDR3 region has 16 residues. Drawing the rest from reference TRBV13 and TRBJ2-1, the complete variable domain is AAGVIQSPRHLIKEKRETATLKCYPIPRHDTVYWYQQGPGQDPQFLISFYEKMQSDKGSIPDRFSAQQFSDYHSELNMSSLELGDSALYFCASSQPLAGFYGEQFFGPGTRLTVL.

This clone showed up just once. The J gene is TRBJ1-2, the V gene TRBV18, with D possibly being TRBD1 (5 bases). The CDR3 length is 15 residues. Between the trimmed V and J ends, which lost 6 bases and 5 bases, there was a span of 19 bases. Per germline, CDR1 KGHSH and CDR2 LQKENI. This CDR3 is CASSPNQGAEYGYTF. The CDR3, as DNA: TGTGCCAGCTCCCCAAACCAGGGTGCGGAGTATGGCTACACCTTC.

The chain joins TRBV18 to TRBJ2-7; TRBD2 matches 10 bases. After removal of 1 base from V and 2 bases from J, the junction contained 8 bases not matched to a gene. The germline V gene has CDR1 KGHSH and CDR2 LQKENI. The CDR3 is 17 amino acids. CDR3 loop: CASSPRDLAGETYEQYF. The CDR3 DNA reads TGTGCCAGCTCACCACGGGACCTAGCGGGAGAAACCTACGAGCAGTACTTC.

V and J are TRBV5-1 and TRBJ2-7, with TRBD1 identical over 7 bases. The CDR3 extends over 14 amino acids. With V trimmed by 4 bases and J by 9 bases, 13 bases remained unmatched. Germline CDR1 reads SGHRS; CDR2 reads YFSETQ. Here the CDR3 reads CASSATGNNKGQYF. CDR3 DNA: TGCGCCAGCAGCGCGACAGGGAATAATAAGGGGCAGTACTTC.

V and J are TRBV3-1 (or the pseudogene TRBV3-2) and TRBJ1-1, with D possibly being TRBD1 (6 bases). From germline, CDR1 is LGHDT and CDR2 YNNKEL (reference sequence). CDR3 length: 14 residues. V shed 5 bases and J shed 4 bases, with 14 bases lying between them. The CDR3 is CASSLQGSGTEAFF. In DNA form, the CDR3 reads TGTGCCAGCAGCTTACAGGGATCCGGCACTGAAGCTTTCTTT.

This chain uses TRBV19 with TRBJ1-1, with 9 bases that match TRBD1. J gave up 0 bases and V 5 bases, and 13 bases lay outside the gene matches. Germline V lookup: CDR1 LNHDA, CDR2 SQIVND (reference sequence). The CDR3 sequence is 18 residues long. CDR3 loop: CASSLSFGTGKMNTEAFF. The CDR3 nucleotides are TGTGCCAGTAGTCTATCATTTGGGACAGGGAAAATGAACACTGAAGCTTTCTTT.

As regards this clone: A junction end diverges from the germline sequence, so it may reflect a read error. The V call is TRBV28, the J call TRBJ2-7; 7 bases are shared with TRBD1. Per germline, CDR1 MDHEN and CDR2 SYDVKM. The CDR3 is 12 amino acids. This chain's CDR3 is CASGLTGNEQYF. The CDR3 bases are TGTGCCAGCGGTTTGACAGGGAACGAGCAGTACTTC.

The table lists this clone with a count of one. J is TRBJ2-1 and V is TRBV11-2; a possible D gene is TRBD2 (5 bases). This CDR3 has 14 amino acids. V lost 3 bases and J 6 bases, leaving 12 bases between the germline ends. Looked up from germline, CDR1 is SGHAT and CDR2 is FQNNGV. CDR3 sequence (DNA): TGTGCCAGCAGCTTCCCTCCGGGATCCAATGAGCAGTTCTTC. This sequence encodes CASSFPPGSNEQFF. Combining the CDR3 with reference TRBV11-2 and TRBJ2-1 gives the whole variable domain EAGVAQSPRYKIIEKRQSVAFWCNPISGHATLYWYQQILGQGPKLLIQFQNNGVVDDSQLPKDRFSAERLKGVDSTLKIQPAKLEDSAVYLCASSFPPGSNEQFFGPGTRLTVL.

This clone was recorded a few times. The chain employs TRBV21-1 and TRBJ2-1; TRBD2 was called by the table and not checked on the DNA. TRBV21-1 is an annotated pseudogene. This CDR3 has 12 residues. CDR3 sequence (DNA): TGTGCAGGCGGGAGTCTGAAGAATGAGCAGTTCTTC. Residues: CAGGSLKNEQFF.

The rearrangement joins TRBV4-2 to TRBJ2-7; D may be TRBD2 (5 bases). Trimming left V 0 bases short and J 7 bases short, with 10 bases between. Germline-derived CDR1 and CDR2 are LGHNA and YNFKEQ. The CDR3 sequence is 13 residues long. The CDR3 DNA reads TGTGCCAGCAGCCAAGATGAGGGTCGGGAGCAGTACTTC. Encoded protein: CASSQDEGREQYF.

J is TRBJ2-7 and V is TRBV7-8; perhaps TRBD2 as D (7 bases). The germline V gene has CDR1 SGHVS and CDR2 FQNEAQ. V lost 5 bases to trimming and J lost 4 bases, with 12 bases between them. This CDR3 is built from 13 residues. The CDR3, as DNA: TGTGCCAGCAGCGGCCGGGGGGCGTACGAGCAGTACTTC. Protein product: CASSGRGAYEQYF.

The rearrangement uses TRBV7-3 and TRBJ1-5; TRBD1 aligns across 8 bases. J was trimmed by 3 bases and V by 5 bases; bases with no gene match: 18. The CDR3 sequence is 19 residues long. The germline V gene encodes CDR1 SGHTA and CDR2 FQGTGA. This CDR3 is CASSHPPPGGDRANQPQHF. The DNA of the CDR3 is TGTGCCAGCAGCCATCCCCCCCCAGGGGGCGACAGGGCCAATCAGCCCCAGCATTTT.

As DNA, the CDR3 is TGCGCCAGCAGCGCCGAGACAGCAACCGGGGAGCTGTTTTTT. It yields the protein CASSAETATGELFF. The J gene is TRBJ2-2, the V gene TRBV5-1; D is perhaps TRBD1 (5 bases). Trimming left V 4 bases short and J 5 bases short, with 12 bases between. Germline V gives CDR1 SGHRS, CDR2 YFSETQ. CDR3 length equals 14 residues.